This T cell receptor beta chain was sequenced during a study of blood T cell repertoires in COVID-19. Study-level information: COVID-19 samples, acute and convalescent, were from the United States, Italy and Spain. PBMCs, B-cell-depleted T cells, or T cells were the source of the cDNA or gDNA that made up the material.

Trimming pared 7 bases from V and 1 base from J, leaving 26 bases between. The CDR3 spans 18 residues. CDR1 is SEHNR and CDR2 is FQNEAQ in the germline V gene (reference sequence). Original processing methods: Amplification of reference gene primers was used by the study to estimate nucleated cell counts. Libraries were prepared by immunoSEQ multiplex PCR; TCRdb keeps only in-frame clonotypes and omits some of them. The V and J calls and the clone size are those of that table, but D and trimming were determined from the DNA. The data hold about 260,000 clones, with around nine tenths observed a single time.

The clonotype comes from a man in his forties who had recovered from COVID-19. What was sequenced was peripheral blood. This chain joins TRBV7-9 and TRBJ2-7; tentatively, D is TRBD1 (6 bases). CDR3 nucleotides: TGTGCCAGCACCGAGTGGGTGTGGGAAGGGACACTTTCCTACGAGCAGTACTTC. This gives the protein CASTEWVWEGTLSYEQYF. The full variable domain, completed using reference TRBV7-9 and TRBJ2-7, is DTGVSQNPRHKITKRGQNVTFRCDPISEHNRLYWYRQTLGQGPEFLTYFQNEAQLEKSRLLSDRFSAERPKGSFSTLEIQRTEQGDSAMYLCASTEWVWEGTLSYEQYFGPGTRLTVT.